The 2 T cell receptor beta chains below were found in one sample sequenced in a study of blood T cell repertoires in COVID-19. Sequencing used immunoSEQ multiplex PCR; TCRdb keeps in-frame clones, though not all of them. The sample records approximately 310,000 clones, approximately 85% being singletons. Input material: PBMCs or T cells enriched from blood (not recorded which). The receptors originated from a man aged 25 to 40 who had recovered from COVID-19.

The chain carries TRBV5-1 and TRBJ2-4; 7 bases line up with TRBD2. V shed 4 bases, J shed 1 base, and the junction held 8 bases outside the gene matches. This CDR3 region has 16 residues. CDR1 is SGHRS and CDR2 is YFSETQ in the germline V gene. The CDR3: CASSDSAGWAKNIQYF. In nucleotides, the CDR3 is TGCGCCAGCAGCGACTCAGCGGGGTGGGCCAAAAACATTCAGTACTTC.

This clone was seen just once. The rearrangement uses TRBV10-3 and TRBJ1-5; D call uncertain. The CDR3 contains 16 residues. Between the trimmed V and J ends, which lost 10 bases and 3 bases, there was a span of 22 bases. The germline CDR1 and CDR2 sequences are ENHRY and SYGVKD. This CDR3 reads CATNSPVDGNNQPQHF. DNA of the CDR3: TGTGCCACCAATTCACCAGTGGACGGGAACAATCAGCCCCAGCATTTT.